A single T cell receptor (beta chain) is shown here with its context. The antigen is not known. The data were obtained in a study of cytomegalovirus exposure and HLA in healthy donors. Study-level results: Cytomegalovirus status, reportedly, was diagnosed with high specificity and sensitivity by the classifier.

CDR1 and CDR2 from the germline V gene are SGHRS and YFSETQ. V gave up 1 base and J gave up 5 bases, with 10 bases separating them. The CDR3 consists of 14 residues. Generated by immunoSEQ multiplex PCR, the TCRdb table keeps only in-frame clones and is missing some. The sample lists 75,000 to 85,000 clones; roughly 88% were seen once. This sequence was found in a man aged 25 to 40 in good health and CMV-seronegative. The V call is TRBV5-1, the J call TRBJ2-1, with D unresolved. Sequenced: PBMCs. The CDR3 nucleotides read TGCGCCAGCAGCTTGTACCAGATTCACAATGAGCAGTTCTTC. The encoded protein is CASSLYQIHNEQFF.